This T cell receptor (beta chain) was identified in a study of technical replicates of blood from a handful of donors (dated by TCRdb to about 2017). Points on this clone: Its target antigen remains unknown. Within one base of it there is no much larger clone, and no base qualities were kept.

Taken from cysteine to phenylalanine, the CDR3 has 15 residues. Only the CDR3 DNA is retained, 45 bases long and in frame from the first base. Deletion took 4 bases off V and 2 bases off J, with a span of 15 bases between the germline ends. In the germline V gene (reference sequence), CDR1 corresponds to GTSNPN and CDR2 to SVGIG. The library was generated by the immunoSEQ multiplex PCR assay. TCRdb holds this immuneACCESS table with in-frame rearrangements only. Some clones are missing; in checked studies, unresolved V genes explain under half, and the rest has no known cause. This sample comprises around 50,000 clones, roughly 95% of them detected only once. About 0.37% of the sample is taken by the ten largest.

The rearrangement combines TRBV30 with TRBJ1-3; no confident D gene assignment can be made. Input material: T cells isolated from PBMCs. This sequence originates from a human donor in good health. The encoded CDR3 is CAWIPRNPTGNTIYF. The sequence in DNA is TGTGCCTGGATTCCCAGAAATCCAACTGGAAACACCATATATTTT.